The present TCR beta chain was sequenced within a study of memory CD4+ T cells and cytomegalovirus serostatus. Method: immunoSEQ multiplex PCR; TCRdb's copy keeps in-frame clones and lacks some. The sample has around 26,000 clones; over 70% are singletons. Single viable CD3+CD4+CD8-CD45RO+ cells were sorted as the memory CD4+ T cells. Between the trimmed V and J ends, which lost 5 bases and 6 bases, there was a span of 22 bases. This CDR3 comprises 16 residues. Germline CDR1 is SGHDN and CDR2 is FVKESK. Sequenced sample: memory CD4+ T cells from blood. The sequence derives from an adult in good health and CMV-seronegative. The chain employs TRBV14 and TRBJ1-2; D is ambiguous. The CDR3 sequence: CASSIGRPSWYNGYTF. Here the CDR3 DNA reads TGTGCCAGCAGCATCGGAAGGCCCTCCTGGTATAATGGCTACACCTTC.